The T cell receptor (beta chain) under discussion was sequenced for a study of T cell responses to AZD1222 COVID-19 vaccine. The repertoire was sequenced with immunoSEQ multiplex PCR; TCRdb's copy has only in-frame clones and lacks some. The sample has tens of thousands of clones, 83% seen once. The study, taken as a whole, reports: All repertoire sampling was performed exclusively after the peak T cell response. Just a handful of people given AZD1222 tested seropositive at baseline.

About this clone: Its specificity is unknown.

The material was peripheral blood, obtained on day 0 of AZD1222 vaccination. The sequence was collected from an adult in good health.

The CDR3 reads CASSGRHGLAGGTGELFF. CDR3 in DNA: TGTGCCAGCAGTGGGAGACATGGACTAGCGGGGGGCACCGGGGAGCTGTTTTTT. The V and J genes are TRBV6-1 and TRBJ2-2; TRBD2 aligns across 14 bases. CDR3 size: 18 residues. The germline gives CDR1 MNHNS, CDR2 SASEGT. Trimming removed 4 bases from V and 4 bases from J; junction bases left unmatched: 8.